This TCR beta chain was documented in a study of human T cells and chemical hapten exposure (dated by TCRdb to the early 2020s). Concerning the study at large: For sensitization, 2% DPC in acetone was applied to a roughly 2 cm by roughly 2 cm area of upper inner arm skin. Throughout the study period of around 25 weeks, patients also received therapeutic DPC doses to the scalp every week. Patch testing was done on the upper back using Finn chambers containing 0.01% DPC, and results were scored after 6 days according to International Contact Dermatitis Research Group standards. The patient cohort, mostly female, included alopecia areata with under or over 50% scalp involvement, alopecia totalis and alopecia universalis. Libraries were pooled for sequencing, and per-sample TCR yields varied mainly because of small differences in library volumes within the pool. In alopecia patients, the study followed how the peripheral blood TCR repertoire changed in vivo over primary and secondary sensitization to diphenylcyclopropenone (DPC), a hapten. Blood samples were taken from patients before sensitization (week 0) and then at 2, 6 and about 24 weeks after DPC sensitization. Blood for TCR sequencing was provided by twenty-nine alopecia patients at one to four time points (pre-sensitization, 2, 6 and 24 weeks).

This clonotype appeared a few times. Which antigen it targets is not known. Qualities for individual bases were not recorded, and no much larger clone is one base off. According to the study, the label for this sample's time point signals: patch test 1, 2 weeks after DPC sensitization. The intended sense of this specimen's treatment or condition label: therapeutic diphenylcyclopropenone sensitization with weekly scalp DPC. At each patch-test visit, blood was drawn before the patch test was applied. Eligible patients were aged 18 to 70, diagnosed with alopecia, deemed suitable for DPC therapy, and excluded if pregnant. Total RNA was extracted from unfractionated whole blood that had been collected in Tempus Blood RNA tubes. Library method: RACE. These reads were obtained on a NextSeq 500. During library preparation, unique molecular identifiers were attached to individual cDNA molecules so that TCRs could be counted in a quantitative, reproducible way. For every blood RNA sample, sequencing covered both the TCR alpha and TCR beta chains. Per the original workflow: The median number of TCRs per sample was over 95,000, ranging from roughly 20,000 to 700,000. V, J and CDR3 annotation of the TCR reads was carried out using the Decombinator software suite. Every sample was subsampled to the same number of TCRs (28,000) for the PS versus PT1 abundance plots. Expanded TCRs were defined as absent before sensitization and observed at least eight times at the 2-week time point. TCRdb reprocessed the public reads (quality trimming at Q25 with fastp, clone calling with MiXCR) and kept in-frame beta chains. Each entry merges the rows of one CDR3 protein and shows their most common DNA and genes. The V and J calls reflect TCRdb's pipeline rather than the authors' work. The sample yields 70,000 to 100,000 distinct CDR3 sequences; approximately 8% were counted once. In total, the top ten clones hold about 1.6% of the sample.

General findings and caveats noted by the study authors: The number of PT1 expanded TCRs positively correlated with patch test score, significant at thresholds 8, 16 and 32 but not 4. Significantly more large CDR3 similarity clusters were formed by expanded TCRs than by pre-sensitization or healthy control sets, consistent with antigen-driven responses. Because every patient had alopecia, a presumed autoimmune disease, the patients' immune response might differ from that of healthy individuals. Repeated subsampling changed both the strength of the expansion versus patch-test correlation and the threshold at which that correlation became significant. No change with DPC sensitization was found in the number of TCRs above 1 in 1000 frequency, and no evidence of global repertoire structure alterations was found.

The origin of this receptor is a woman younger than 45 with alopecia areata. Some clones in this sample may be carry-over from other donors' samples. The sample here was whole blood, taken in connection with sensitization to the hapten diphenylcyclopropenone (DPC).

This receptor has the CDR3 CAWNKENSYEAFF. The base sequence is TGTGCCTGGAATAAAGAAAACAGTTATGAAGCTTTCTTT. The chain uses TRBV30 and TRBJ1-1; a confident D gene designation cannot be given. Inclusive of the bounding cysteine and phenylalanine, the CDR3 is 13 residues long. The kept DNA is CDR3 alone, 39 bases in frame from the first base. Taken from the germline V gene (reference sequence), the CDR1 and CDR2 loops are GTSNPN and SVGIG. Trimming at the junction amounts to 4 bases on V and 7 bases on J, and the germline ends lie 16 bases apart.